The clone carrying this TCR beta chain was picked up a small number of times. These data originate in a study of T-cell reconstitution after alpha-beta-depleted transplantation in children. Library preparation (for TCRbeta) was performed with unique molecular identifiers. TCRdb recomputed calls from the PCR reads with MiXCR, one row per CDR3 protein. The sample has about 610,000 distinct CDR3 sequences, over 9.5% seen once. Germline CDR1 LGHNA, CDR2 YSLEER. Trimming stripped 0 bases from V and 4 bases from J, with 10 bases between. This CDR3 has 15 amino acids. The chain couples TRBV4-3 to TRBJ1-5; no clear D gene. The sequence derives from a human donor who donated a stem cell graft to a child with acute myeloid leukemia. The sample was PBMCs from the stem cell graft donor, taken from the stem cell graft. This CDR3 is CASSQEPGRNQPQHF. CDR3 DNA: TGCGCCAGCAGCCAAGAACCGGGGAGGAATCAGCCCCAGCATTTT.